This T cell receptor beta chain comes out of a study of OX40 agonist ivuxolimab in advanced cancers. Assay used: immunoSEQ multiplex PCR; TCRdb lists only in-frame clones, some missing. This table holds some 70,000 clones, under 95% found once. The CDR3 is 12 residues long. Trimming left V 5 bases short and J 0 bases short, with 3 bases between. CDR1 SNHLY and CDR2 FYNNEI come from the germline V gene. Sequenced material: CD4+ or CD8+ T cells sorted from blood, taken in a trial of the OX40 agonist ivuxolimab. The chain recombines TRBV2 with TRBJ2-3; D is uncertain. This receptor was taken from an adult with an advanced solid tumor such as melanoma, head and neck, liver or kidney cancer. Here the CDR3 reads CASSQSTDTQYF. CDR3 nucleotides: TGTGCCAGCAGTCAAAGCACAGATACGCAGTATTTT.